The text below deals with one T cell receptor (beta chain). Its target is not known. CD8+ and CD4+ T cells from blood underwent TCR beta sequencing, which was carried out in a high-throughput format. The CDR3 spans 15 residues. V was pared by 0 bases and J by 4 bases, with 3 bases of the junction left unmatched. Germline-derived CDR1 and CDR2 are LNHNV and YYDKDF (reference sequence). This sample was included in a study of CD8 T cells in Susac syndrome. Study outcomes and limitations: Only a relatively small number of individuals were included in the TCR sequencing and HLA analysis.

Reverse transcription of roughly 0.5 to 1 ug RNA used random hexamers. With immunoSEQ multiplex PCR, TCR beta CDR3 was amplified across 54 Vbeta and 13 Jbeta. TCRdb re-called the immunoSEQ multiplex PCR reads with MiXCR, one entry per CDR3 protein. The profile shows about 85,000 distinct CDR3 sequences, about 94% of them singletons. The genes are TRBV15 and TRBJ1-1; 9 nucleotides line up with TRBD1. What was sequenced was CD8+ T cells from PBMCs. This clonotype was obtained from a human donor in good health. CDR3 sequence (DNA): TGTGCCACCAGCAGAGATCGGGACAGGGCCACTGAAGCTTTCTTT. It yields the protein CATSRDRDRATEAFF.